A single sample is the source of the 14 T cell receptor beta chains below, sequenced in a study of blood T cells in healthy people across ages. A second PCR, run for roughly 7 to 11 cycles, used a sample-barcoded 5' primer plus a J-beta primer mix. TCRdb ran MiXCR on the 5' RACE reads and lists one entry per CDR3 protein. The profile shows roughly 2 million distinct CDR3 sequences, about 50% of them singletons. Sequenced material: blood. Receptors originate from a middle-aged woman in good health.

The genes are TRBV4-2 and TRBJ2-3; D gene ambiguous. Germline values: CDR1 LGHNA, CDR2 YNFKEQ. V lost 1 base, J lost 0 bases, and 11 bases lay in between. There are 16 residues in the CDR3. DNA for the CDR3: TGTGCCAGCAGCCAAGCAGATAGCAGAAGCACAGATACGCAGTATTTT. Its protein product is CASSQADSRSTDTQYF.

This clonotype was counted a few times. J is TRBJ2-5 and V is TRBV28; D is ambiguous. Trimming took 6 bases from V and 4 from J, leaving 9 bases between them. The CDR3 runs 12 residues. The germline V gene has CDR1 MDHEN and CDR2 SYDVKM. The CDR3, as DNA: TGTGCCAGCAGCCACCCGGCAGAGACCCAGTACTTC. Protein sequence: CASSHPAETQYF.

This clonotype has just a few counts. V and J are TRBV7-2 and TRBJ2-1; 10 bases agree with TRBD1. The junction had 9 bases not matched to a gene; V was cut back by 3 bases and J by 7 bases. This CDR3 region has 16 residues. Per the germline V gene, CDR1 is SGHTA and CDR2 is FQGNSA. The chain's CDR3 is CASSLAGTGVSNEQFF. CDR3 DNA: TGTGCCAGCAGCTTGGCCGGGACAGGGGTCTCTAATGAGCAGTTCTTC.

The chain recombines TRBV5-1 with TRBJ2-7; tentatively, D is TRBD1 or TRBD2 (5 bases each). V was shortened by 0 bases and J by 1 base, with 14 bases between the two germline ends. Germline CDR1 and CDR2: SGHRS and YFSETQ. CDR3 length equals 16 residues. CDR3 in amino acids: CASSLGGLGESYEQYF. The CDR3 bases are TGCGCCAGCAGCTTGGGGGGTTTGGGGGAGTCCTACGAGCAGTACTTC.

A few counts support this clonotype. V gene TRBV5-1 combines with J gene TRBJ2-7, with TRBD2 matching over 12 bases. This CDR3 contains 16 residues. Germline V lookup: CDR1 SGHRS, CDR2 YFSETQ. Unmatched junction bases numbered 7, after V lost 4 bases and J lost 2 bases. DNA of the CDR3: TGCGCCAGCAGCCAGGGACTAGCGGGCCAGGCCTACGAGCAGTACTTC. Residues: CASSQGLAGQAYEQYF.

A few counts support this clonotype. The V call is TRBV9, the J call TRBJ2-3, with TRBD1 matching 7 bases. With V trimmed by 1 base and J by 4 bases, 9 bases remained unmatched. The length of the CDR3 is 16 residues. Germline CDR1 SGDLS, CDR2 YYNGEE. DNA of the CDR3: TGTGCCAGCAGCGTACAGACCTCCCAGGGGGCAGATACGCAGTATTTT. Its translation is CASSVQTSQGADTQYF. Full variable domain (remainder filled in from reference TRBV9 and TRBJ2-3): DSGVTQTPKHLITATGQRVTLRCSPRSGDLSVYWYQQSLDQGLQFLIQYYNGEERAKGNILERFSAQQFPDLHSELNLSSLELGDSALYFCASSVQTSQGADTQYFGPGTRLTVL.

There are a few counts of this clonotype. The chain employs TRBV13 and TRBJ2-3; 7 bases map to TRBD2. Germline lookup yields CDR1 PRHDT and CDR2 FYEKMQ (reference sequence). The CDR3 covers 16 residues. J lost 0 bases, V lost 4 bases, and 7 bases had no gene match. The chain's CDR3 is CASSSWTRASTDTQYF. For the CDR3, the DNA is TGTGCCAGCAGCTCCTGGACTAGAGCGAGCACAGATACGCAGTATTTT.

The chain uses TRBV5-1 and TRBJ1-1; perhaps TRBD1 as D (5 bases). Germline V lookup: CDR1 SGHRS, CDR2 YFSETQ. V lost 4 bases, J lost 0 bases, and 16 bases lay in between. The CDR3 covers 16 residues. CDR3 coding DNA: TGCGCCAGCAGCGTGTGGGGCGCTGGAATGAACACTGAAGCTTTCTTT. Residues: CASSVWGAGMNTEAFF. Full variable domain (rest looked up from reference TRBV5-1 and TRBJ1-1): KAGVTQTPRYLIKTRGQQVTLSCSPISGHRSVSWYQQTPGQGLQFLFEYFSETQRNKGNFPGRFSGRQFSNSRSEMNVSTLELGDSALYLCASSVWGAGMNTEAFFGQGTRLTVV.

V gene TRBV7-8 combines with J gene TRBJ2-5; TRBD2 might be the D (5 bases). V was clipped by 1 base and J by 13 bases, with 13 bases between them. This CDR3 has 12 amino acids. Germline loops: CDR1 SGHVS, CDR2 FQNEAQ. This CDR3 reads CASSLGSETTYF. The CDR3 DNA follows: TGTGCCAGCAGCTTAGGGTCCGAGACTACGTACTTC.

This clonotype was counted only a few times. V and J are TRBV7-2 and TRBJ2-5; 10 bases agree with TRBD2. The CDR3 consists of 15 residues. Germline V CDR1 and CDR2: SGHTA, FQGNSA. Trimming cost V 4 bases and J 5 bases; bases outside gene matches: 7. Here the CDR3 reads CASSSSGTSAETQYF. The CDR3 DNA is TGTGCCAGCAGCTCTAGCGGGACTAGCGCGGAGACCCAGTACTTC.

This rearrangement joins TRBV20-1 to TRBJ1-5; perhaps TRBD1 as D (5 bases). Per the germline V gene, CDR1 is DFQATT and CDR2 is SNEGSKA (reference sequence). CDR3 size: 15 residues. V shed 0 bases and J shed 4 bases, with 13 bases lying between them. CDR3 in amino acids: CSARDRRRANQPQHF. CDR3 coding DNA: TGCAGTGCTAGAGATCGGCGCAGGGCGAATCAGCCCCAGCATTTT.

The rearrangement joins TRBV10-1 to TRBJ2-1; D could derive from TRBD1 or TRBD2 (8 bases each). Deletions cut 10 bases from V and 5 bases from J, with 21 bases between. This CDR3 region has 15 residues. Germline lookup yields CDR1 WNHNN and CDR2 SYGVQD (reference sequence). This CDR3 reads CATEVSGTGHNEQFF. Here the CDR3 DNA reads TGCGCCACAGAAGTTAGCGGGACAGGCCACAATGAGCAGTTCTTC.

The rearrangement links TRBV15 to TRBJ1-5, with D perhaps TRBD1 (6 bases). V shed 5 bases and J shed 3 bases, with 23 bases lying between them. This CDR3 is 18 amino acids long. The germline V gene has CDR1 LNHNV and CDR2 YYDKDF (reference sequence). CDR3 protein: CATSRGGGTKRVNQPQHF. CDR3 sequence (DNA): TGTGCCACCAGCCGAGGGGGAGGGACTAAGCGGGTCAATCAGCCCCAGCATTTT.

The rearrangement uses TRBV6-2 or TRBV6-3 and TRBJ2-3; D perhaps matches TRBD2 (5 bases). The CDR3 is 13 amino acids. V gave up 5 bases and J gave up 4 bases, with 10 bases separating them. Germline CDR1 is MNHEY and CDR2 is SVGEGT. The CDR3 spells CASSRDYADTQYF. The CDR3 region has the DNA TGTGCCAGCAGTCGAGACTACGCAGATACGCAGTATTTT.